One sample yielded the 3 T cell receptor beta chains listed below, sequenced in a study of CD8 T cells in ankylosing spondylitis. Study outcomes and limitations: The study identified a TCR beta motif of roughly eight highly homologous variants that appeared characteristic of ankylosing spondylitis blood.

Using its own MiXCR run on the 5' RACE reads, TCRdb lists one record per CDR3 protein. The table has around 130,000 distinct CDR3 sequences, 17% seen once. No antigen is known for these receptors. The sequenced material came from blood, either unsorted or a sorted T cell fraction (not recorded which). The receptors shown here come from a male donor with ankylosing spondylitis.

This clonotype was found many times. J is TRBJ2-1 and V is TRBV12-3 or TRBV12-4; 8 nucleotides align to TRBD2. V dropped 4 bases and J dropped 9; count of bases not matched to a gene: 8. This CDR3 comprises 14 residues. The CDR3 here is CASSSLGLAIEQFF. DNA for the CDR3: TGTGCCAGCAGTTCCCTCGGACTAGCCATTGAGCAGTTCTTC.

This rearrangement joins TRBV7-9 to TRBJ2-3; D gene uncertain. V was trimmed by 6 bases and J by 5 bases, leaving 12 bases between them. CDR1 is SEHNR, CDR2 FQNEAQ, per germline (reference sequence). This CDR3 contains 13 residues. CDR3 sequence reads: CASRTDSVDTQYF. The CDR3 DNA is TGTGCCAGCAGGACTGACTCCGTAGATACGCAGTATTTT.

In this sample, this clonotype turned up a few times. V gene TRBV5-4 combines with J gene TRBJ1-2, with D hard to call. V was shortened by 4 bases and J by 8 bases, with 6 bases between the two germline ends. Germline V CDR1 and CDR2: SGHNT, YYREEE (reference sequence). The CDR3 consists of 10 residues. CDR3 amino acids: CASSPPGYTF. The CDR3 nucleotides are TGTGCCAGCAGCCCACCCGGCTACACCTTC.